This T cell receptor (beta chain) was sequenced for a study of blood T cell repertoires in COVID-19. The CDR3 extends over 14 amino acids. V lost 4 bases and J lost 4; bases outside the gene matches: 5. The germline V gene encodes CDR1 SGHDT and CDR2 YYEEEE. Data came from immunoSEQ multiplex PCR; TCRdb stores just in-frame clones and leaves some out. This table holds fewer than 500,000 clones, about nine tenths found once. Before being deemed recovered, Cohort 3 donors had two negative PCRs, clearance, or symptom resolution. V and J are TRBV5-6 and TRBJ1-5; TRBD1 agrees at 7 bases. The sequenced sample consisted of PBMCs or T cells enriched from blood (not recorded which). This clonotype originated in a young woman who had recovered from COVID-19. CDR3 coding DNA: TGTGCCAGCAGCCAGGGACAGTTAAATCAGCCCCAGCATTTT. Its protein is CASSQGQLNQPQHF. The full variable domain, in which reference TRBV5-6 and TRBJ1-5 provide the parts outside the CDR3, is DAGVTQSPTHLIKTRGQQVTLRCSPKSGHDTVSWYQQALGQGPQFIFQYYEEEERQRGNFPDRFSGHQFPNYSSELNVNALLLGDSALYLCASSQGQLNQPQHFGDGTRLSIL.